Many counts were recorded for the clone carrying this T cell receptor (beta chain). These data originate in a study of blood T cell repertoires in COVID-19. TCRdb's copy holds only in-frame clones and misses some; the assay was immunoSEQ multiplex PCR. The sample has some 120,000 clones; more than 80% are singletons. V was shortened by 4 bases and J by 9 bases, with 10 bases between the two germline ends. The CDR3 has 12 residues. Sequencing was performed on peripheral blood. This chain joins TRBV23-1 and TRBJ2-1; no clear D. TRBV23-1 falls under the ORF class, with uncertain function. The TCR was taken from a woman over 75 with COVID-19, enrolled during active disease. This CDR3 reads CASSPPRREQFF. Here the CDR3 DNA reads TGCGCCAGCAGTCCACCCAGGCGTGAGCAGTTCTTC.